The T cell receptor beta chain described here comes from a study of T cell responses to AZD1222 COVID-19 vaccine. Study observations and caveats: The study found vaccine-associated CD4 TCRs spanning spike, dominant at 160-218 and 743-854.

V was clipped by 3 bases and J by 8 bases; unmatched bases: 4. The germline V gene encodes CDR1 MNHNS and CDR2 SASEGT. This CDR3 has 14 residues. Concerning this clone: Its antigen remains unknown.

Produced via immunoSEQ multiplex PCR; TCRdb's table is partial and in-frame only. The table has 120,000 or so clones, about 85% seen once. The gene calls are TRBV6-1 and TRBJ1-4; 9 bases agree with TRBD1. Sequenced here: peripheral blood, sampled on day 0 of AZD1222 vaccination. This TCR was sampled from an adult in good health. CDR3 amino acids: CASSEGQGGEKLFF. CDR3 nucleotide sequence: TGTGCCAGCAGTGAGGGACAGGGTGGCGAAAAACTGTTTTTT.